The 22 T cell receptor beta chains reported below all come from one sample, sequenced in a study of memory CD4+ T cells and cytomegalovirus serostatus. TCRdb's table, derived via immunoSEQ multiplex PCR, lists solely in-frame clones and lacks some. The sample holds about 46,000 clones; about 73% are singletons and the top ten take 0.94%. Single viable CD3+CD4+CD8-CD45RO+ cells were sorted as the memory CD4+ T cells. Specimen: memory CD4+ T cells from blood. These receptors came from an adult in good health and CMV-seronegative.

The V gene is TRBV7-2, the J gene TRBJ1-2; D unresolved. The germline V gene has CDR1 SGHTA and CDR2 FQGNSA. Trimming removed 0 bases from V and 5 bases from J, with 7 bases in between. The CDR3 has 13 amino acids. The CDR3 sequence is CASSLAAGYGYTF. CDR3 bases: TGTGCCAGCAGCTTAGCGGCGGGATATGGCTACACCTTC.

V and J are TRBV6-1 and TRBJ1-1; TRBD1 agrees at 9 bases. Trimming removed 4 bases from V and 2 bases from J; junction bases left unmatched: 5. The germline gives CDR1 MNHNS, CDR2 SASEGT. This CDR3 is built from 15 residues. The CDR3 bases are TGTGCCAGCAGTGGAGGGACAGGGATCAACACTGAAGCTTTCTTT. Protein sequence: CASSGGTGINTEAFF.

The gene calls are TRBV18 and TRBJ2-4; 8 bases line up with TRBD1. J gave up 1 base and V 0 bases, and 2 bases lay outside the gene matches. CDR3 length: 16 residues. CDR1 is KGHSH, CDR2 LQKENI, per germline. Here the CDR3 reads CASSPPRTGAKNIQYF. In DNA, the CDR3 is TGTGCCAGCTCACCACCGCGGACAGGGGCCAAAAACATTCAGTACTTC.

This clone appeared a few times. The chain combines TRBV30 with TRBJ1-1; 9 bases match TRBD1. With V trimmed by 4 bases and J by 0 bases, 6 bases remained unmatched. This CDR3 contains 15 residues. The germline gives CDR1 GTSNPN, CDR2 SVGIG (reference sequence). DNA of the CDR3: TGTGCCTGGACGGACAGGGGAGATTTGAACACTGAAGCTTTCTTT. Encoded protein: CAWTDRGDLNTEAFF.

This chain connects TRBV7-8 to TRBJ1-3; D gene unclear. Trimming stripped 5 bases from V and 0 bases from J, with 8 bases between. The CDR3 has 14 residues. Germline V CDR1 and CDR2: SGHVS, FQNEAQ. CDR3: CASSPSASGNTIYF. The CDR3 DNA is TGTGCCAGCAGCCCGAGTGCCTCTGGAAACACCATATATTTT.

V and J are TRBV7-2 and TRBJ2-5, with no clear D. The CDR3 consists of 13 residues. Germline-derived CDR1 and CDR2 are SGHTA and FQGNSA. V lost 1 base, J lost 3 bases, and 6 bases lay in between. DNA of the CDR3: TGTGCCAGCAGCTTAGGTAGCAAAGAGACCCAGTACTTC. It translates to CASSLGSKETQYF.

The V and J genes are TRBV10-3 and TRBJ2-3; 12 bases align to TRBD2. V shed 7 bases, J shed 4 bases, and the junction held 9 bases outside the gene matches. This CDR3 has 16 amino acids. CDR1 is ENHRY and CDR2 is SYGVKD in the germline V gene. The CDR3 DNA is TGTGCCATCAAGTCTCCTAGCGGGGGGGCCGCAGATACGCAGTATTTT. This translates into CAIKSPSGGAADTQYF.

The chain couples TRBV4-3 to TRBJ2-3, with 7 bases fitting TRBD1. Germline CDR1 is LGHNA and CDR2 is YSLEER. V lost 4 bases to trimming and J lost 9 bases; unmatched junction nucleotides: 4. The CDR3 has 12 amino acids. DNA for the CDR3: TGCGCCAGCAGCCCTTACAGGGGCACGCAGTATTTT. Residues: CASSPYRGTQYF.

V gene TRBV19 combines with J gene TRBJ2-2; 8 positions agree with TRBD1. Per germline, CDR1 LNHDA and CDR2 SQIVND (reference sequence). The V gene end was trimmed by 3 bases and the J gene end by 1 base; junction bases not matched to a gene: 4. CDR3 length: 16 amino acids. CDR3 loop: CASSIHRGENTGELFF. The CDR3, as DNA: TGTGCCAGTAGTATCCACAGGGGGGAGAACACCGGGGAGCTGTTTTTT.

The chain is built from TRBV5-4 and TRBJ1-1; no firm D call. The CDR3 contains 14 residues. CDR1 and CDR2 from the germline V gene are SGHNT and YYREEE (reference sequence). V lost 0 bases and J 4 bases, leaving 10 bases between the germline ends. The CDR3 loop is CASSLDLSATEAFF. In DNA, the CDR3 is TGTGCCAGCAGCTTGGACCTAAGTGCCACTGAAGCTTTCTTT.

The V call is TRBV10-3, the J call TRBJ2-3; D is unclear. V lost 4 bases to trimming and J lost 3 bases, with 2 bases between them. The CDR3 totals 11 residues. Looked up from germline, CDR1 is ENHRY and CDR2 is SYGVKD. CDR3 coding DNA: TGTGCCATCAGTGCGACAGATACGCAGTATTTT. Amino acids: CAISATDTQYF.

The chain links TRBV18 to TRBJ2-7, with 7 bases identical to TRBD1. There are 16 residues in the CDR3. The germline gives CDR1 KGHSH, CDR2 LQKENI. Trimming took 4 bases from V and 0 from J; bases not matched to a gene: 9. Here the CDR3 DNA reads TGTGCCAGCTCACAAAATAGAAGGGGGCGCTCCTACGAGCAGTACTTC. Its translation is CASSQNRRGRSYEQYF.

The chain's CDR3 is CAISEIGTTNYGYTF. CDR3 in DNA: TGTGCCATCAGTGAGATAGGGACTACTAACTATGGCTACACCTTC. V and J are TRBV10-3 and TRBJ1-2; maybe TRBD1 (5 bases). The germline V gene encodes CDR1 ENHRY and CDR2 SYGVKD. The CDR3 has 15 amino acids. With 2 bases removed from V and 0 bases from J, the gap between germline ends came to 10 bases.

The V and J genes are TRBV28 and TRBJ1-1; 9 nucleotides line up with TRBD1. Unmatched junction bases numbered 6, after V lost 3 bases and J lost 1 base. There are 16 residues in the CDR3. The germline V gene encodes CDR1 MDHEN and CDR2 SYDVKM. CDR3 protein: CASSLTGGRQNTEAFF. The DNA for the CDR3 is TGTGCCAGCAGTTTGACAGGGGGAAGACAGAACACTGAAGCTTTCTTT.

The genes are TRBV7-2 and TRBJ2-2; possibly TRBD1 or TRBD2 for D (5 bases each). Between the trimmed V and J ends, which lost 4 bases and 7 bases, there was a span of 13 bases. From germline, CDR1 is SGHTA and CDR2 FQGNSA. The CDR3 runs to 14 residues. The DNA of the CDR3 is TGTGCCAGCAGCTCCAGGGTTGAGGGCGGGGAGCTGTTTTTT. Its translation is CASSSRVEGGELFF.

This chain links TRBV6-1 with TRBJ1-3; D not certain. Germline V gives CDR1 MNHNS, CDR2 SASEGT. V lost 2 bases to trimming and J lost 2 bases, with 7 bases between them. The CDR3 length is 14 residues. The CDR3 reads CASSERGTGNTIYF. In nucleotides, the CDR3 is TGTGCCAGCAGTGAAAGAGGGACTGGAAACACCATATATTTT.

V and J are TRBV5-1 and TRBJ1-1; D is perhaps TRBD1 (5 bases). Germline loops: CDR1 SGHRS, CDR2 YFSETQ. V dropped 4 bases and J dropped 4 bases, with 17 bases sitting between them. The CDR3 is 15 amino acids. CDR3 DNA: TGCGCCAGCAGCAACGGCCACCGGGACCTCACTGAAGCTTTCTTT. It is translated as CASSNGHRDLTEAFF.

This clone has only a few counts. The rearrangement joins TRBV5-4 to TRBJ1-1; D perhaps matches TRBD1 (5 bases). The CDR3 runs to 13 residues. Germline CDR1 and CDR2: SGHNT and YYREEE (reference sequence). The V end was cut by 2 bases, the J end by 3 bases, with 8 bases between. The CDR3, as DNA: TGTGCCAGCAGCTTCGACAGTTACACTGAAGCTTTCTTT. Protein sequence: CASSFDSYTEAFF.

The chain has TRBV7-9 and TRBJ2-2; no firm D call. This CDR3 region has 14 residues. Trimming cost V 6 bases and J 1 base, with 9 bases left between them. The V gene's germline CDR1 is SEHNR and CDR2 FQNEAQ (reference sequence). DNA for the CDR3: TGTGCCAGCAGTCGTAACTTGAACACCGGGGAGCTGTTTTTT. It yields the protein CASSRNLNTGELFF.

The chain recombines TRBV5-1 with TRBJ2-2; possibly TRBD1 for D (6 bases). CDR1 SGHRS and CDR2 YFSETQ come from the germline V gene. V was cut by 3 bases and J by 10 bases, with 13 bases left in between. CDR3 length: 13 amino acids. CDR3 protein: CASSSHRAPELFF. CDR3 coding DNA: TGCGCCAGCAGCTCACACAGGGCCCCGGAGCTGTTTTTT.

Sample share makes this clone medium-sized (0.01 to 0.1%). The chain recombines TRBV4-2 with TRBJ1-4, with D possibly being TRBD1 (5 bases). This CDR3 contains 15 residues. CDR1 and CDR2 (germline): LGHNA, YNFKEQ. The V gene lost 0 bases and the J gene lost 4 bases, with 9 bases spanning the gap. CDR3 loop: CASSQDGQGNEKLFF. The CDR3 DNA sequence: TGTGCCAGCAGCCAAGATGGGCAGGGTAATGAAAAACTGTTTTTT.

The rearrangement links TRBV27 to TRBJ1-4; D gene unclear. Trimming left V 5 bases short and J 0 bases short, with 7 bases between. The CDR3 consists of 14 residues. The germline CDR1 and CDR2 sequences are MNHEY and SMNVEV (reference sequence). Written as DNA, the CDR3 is TGTGCCAGCAGTGGCAGAGCAACTAATGAAAAACTGTTTTTT. This codes for CASSGRATNEKLFF.